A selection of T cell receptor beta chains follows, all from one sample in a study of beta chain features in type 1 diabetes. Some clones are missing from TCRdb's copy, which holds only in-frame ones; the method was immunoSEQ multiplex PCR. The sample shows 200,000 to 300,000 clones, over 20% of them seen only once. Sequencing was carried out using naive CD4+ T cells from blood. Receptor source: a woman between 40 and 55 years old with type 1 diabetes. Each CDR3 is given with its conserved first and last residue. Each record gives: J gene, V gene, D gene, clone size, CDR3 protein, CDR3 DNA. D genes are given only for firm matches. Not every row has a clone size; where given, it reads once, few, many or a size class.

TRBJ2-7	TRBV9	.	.	CASSAGGGLYEQYF	TGTGCCAGCAGCGCCGGCGGAGGGTTGTACGAGCAGTACTTC
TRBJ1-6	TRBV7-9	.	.	CASSSVPLGDSPLHF	TGTGCCAGCAGCTCCGTCCCGCTCGGGGATTCACCCCTCCACTTT
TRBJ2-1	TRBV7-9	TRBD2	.	CASSVTSGTNLF	TGTGCCAGCAGCGTGACTAGCGGGACGAATCTCTTC
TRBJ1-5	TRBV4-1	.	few	CASSQEGGPQHF	TGCGCCAGCAGCCAAGAGGGGGGGCCCCAGCATTTT
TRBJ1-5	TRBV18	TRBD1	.	CASSPGQGNQPQHF	TGTGCCAGCTCACCCGGACAGGGCAATCAGCCCCAGCATTTT
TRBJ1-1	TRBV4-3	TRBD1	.	CASSRGLDTEAFF	TGCGCCAGCTCCAGGGGGCTAGACACTGAAGCTTTCTTT
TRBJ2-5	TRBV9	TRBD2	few	CASSGTGLAGGGTQYF	TGTGCCAGCAGCGGGACCGGACTAGCGGGAGGGGGGACCCAGTACTTC
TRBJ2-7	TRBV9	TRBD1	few	CASSPGTGQGAEQYF	TGTGCCAGCAGCCCGGGGACAGGGCAGGGGGCCGAGCAGTACTTC
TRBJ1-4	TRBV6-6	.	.	CASSSGLAEKLFF	TGTGCCAGCAGCTCCGGACTGGCGGAAAAACTGTTTTTT
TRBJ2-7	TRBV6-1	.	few	CASSEALQSSYEQYF	TGTGCCAGCAGTGAAGCGCTACAGAGCTCCTACGAGCAGTACTTC
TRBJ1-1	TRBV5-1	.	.	CASSLRGEAFF	TGCGCCAGCAGCTTGCGCGGTGAAGCTTTCTTT
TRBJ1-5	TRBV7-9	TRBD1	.	CASSLASGTVNQPQHF	TGTGCCAGCAGCTTAGCCTCCGGGACAGTTAATCAGCCCCAGCATTTT
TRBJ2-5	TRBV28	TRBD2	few	CASSPRLSREGREETQYF	TGTGCCAGCAGCCCACGACTATCCCGGGAGGGCCGGGAAGAGACCCAGTACTTC
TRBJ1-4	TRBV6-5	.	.	CASSQQGTNEKLFF	TGTGCCAGCAGTCAACAGGGTACCAATGAAAAACTGTTTTTT
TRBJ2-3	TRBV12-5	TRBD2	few	CASGIAGADTQYF	TGTGCTAGTGGGATAGCGGGAGCAGATACGCAGTATTTT
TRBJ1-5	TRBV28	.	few	CASSFPGSNQPQHF	TGTGCCAGCAGTTTCCCGGGGAGCAATCAGCCCCAGCATTTT
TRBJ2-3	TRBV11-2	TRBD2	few	CASSPPGLAYTQYF	TGTGCCAGCAGCCCCCCGGGACTAGCCTATACGCAGTATTTT
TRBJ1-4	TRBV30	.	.	CAWSLGDLNEKLFF	TGTGCCTGGAGTCTGGGAGATCTTAATGAAAAACTGTTTTTT
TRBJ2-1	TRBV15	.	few	CATSRDPRAAEQFF	TGTGCCACCAGCAGAGATCCCAGGGCGGCTGAGCAGTTCTTC
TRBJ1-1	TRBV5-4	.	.	CASSLVVGLGRNTEAFF	TGTGCCAGCAGCTTGGTGGTGGGGCTCGGACGGAACACTGAAGCTTTCTTT
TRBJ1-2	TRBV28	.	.	CASSYRANYGYTF	TGTGCCAGCAGTTACCGGGCTAACTATGGCTACACCTTC
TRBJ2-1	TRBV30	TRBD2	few	CAWSVLFTSGRNEQFF	TGTGCCTGGAGTGTACTCTTTACTAGCGGGAGAAATGAGCAGTTCTTC